This TCR beta chain was sequenced during a study of T-cell memory formation after mild COVID-19 (dated by TCRdb to about 2021). For context, the study as a whole: TCR sequence clusters from the two donors were largely donor specific. In a couple of donors, T-cell clones that expanded and contracted after mild COVID-19 were tracked by sequencing TCRalpha and TCRbeta repertoires over time. The cohort comprised two young, previously healthy adult volunteers, one female and one male.

A distance of 11 bases separates the germline ends of V and J, which lose 6 bases and 6 bases respectively. From its cysteine to its phenylalanine, the CDR3 spans 12 amino acids. This entry keeps only the CDR3 DNA: 36 bases, framed from base 1. Ficoll-Paque density gradient centrifugation was the method used to isolate PBMCs. Results and caveats for the whole study, not just this receptor: Clones that contracted from day 15 to 85 showed balanced CD4/CD8 phenotypes, whereas a second wave of clones that expanded from day 15 to 37 leaned towards CD4+. Some responding clones were detected in pre-infection memory, suggesting pre-existing cross-reactive memory T cells joined the SARS-CoV-2 response. Contracting CD4+ clones were located mainly in the CM and EM memory subsets, whereas CD8+ clones were found to be enriched in EMRA. Only two mild cases were covered in the study, and larger cohorts including severe cases with pre-infection samples were considered necessary. SARS-CoV-2 specificity of the second-wave clones peaking on day 37 was not confirmed.

Sequencing took place on an Illumina NovaSeq 6000. TCRalpha and TCRbeta cDNA libraries were built by 5'RACE with constant-segment primers, adding sample barcodes and unique molecular identifiers. Trizol reagent was used to extract RNA from every sample. The libraries were amplified in two PCR steps, and the second step added a second sample barcode and Illumina TruSeq adapters. Libraries were sequenced on an Illumina NovaSeq with 2 x 150 bp paired-end reads. On the authors' methods: The reads were demultiplexed and collapsed into UMI-guided consensus sequences using migec v1.2.7. Using mixcr v2.1.11, UMI consensuses were aligned to TRA and TRB V and J templates and then assembled into clonotypes. A clonotype was counted as expanded or contracted only when both edgeR and NoisET called the clonotype significant, with the noise models trained on biological replicates. For edgeR calls, a false discovery rate-adjusted p below 0.01 and a log2 fold-change threshold of 1 were applied. As an exploratory analysis of dynamics, PCA with hierarchical clustering was applied to max-normalized trajectories of the 1000 most abundant clonotypes. Separately sequenced CD4+ and CD8+ repertoires were used to assign the CD4 or CD8 phenotype of responding clones. The raw public reads went through TCRdb reprocessing: fastp at Q25, MiXCR clone calling, in-frame beta chains kept. CDR3 protein duplicates are merged, each entry listing the most common genes and DNA. TCRdb's processing, not the study's, gives the V and J calls here. The sample table holds 80,000 to 95,000 distinct CDR3 sequences, of which approximately 25% were seen once. The ten largest clones take up 35% to 50% of the sample.

A note on this clonotype: Its antigen is currently not known. Within one base of it there is no much larger clone, and no base qualities were kept.

The sequence links TRBV12-3 or TRBV12-4 to TRBJ1-2; too little of a D gene remains to name it. The sample taken for sequencing was PBMCs or a T cell subset sorted from them (not recorded which). This receptor was identified in a man between 18 and 29 years old who had mild COVID-19 (a few samples of this study predate the infection). The sample titles of this study are shuffled in the database, so cell type and time point are left out; the donor was told from shared clones. For the CDR3, the sequence is CASSPRSDGYTF. The bases read TGTGCCAGCAGCCCCCGGTCGGATGGCTACACCTTC.